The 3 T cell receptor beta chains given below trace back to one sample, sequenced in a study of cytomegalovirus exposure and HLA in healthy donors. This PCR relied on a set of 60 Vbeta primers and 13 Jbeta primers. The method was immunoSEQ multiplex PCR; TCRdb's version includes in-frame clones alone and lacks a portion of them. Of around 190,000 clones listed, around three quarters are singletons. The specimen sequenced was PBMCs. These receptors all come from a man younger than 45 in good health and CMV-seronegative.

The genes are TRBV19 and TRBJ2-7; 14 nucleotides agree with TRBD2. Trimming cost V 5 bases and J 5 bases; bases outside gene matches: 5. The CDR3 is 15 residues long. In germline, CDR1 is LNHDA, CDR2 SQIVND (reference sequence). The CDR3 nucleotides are TGTGCCAGTAGTCTAGGGACTAGCGGGAGAAACGAGCAGTACTTC. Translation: CASSLGTSGRNEQYF.

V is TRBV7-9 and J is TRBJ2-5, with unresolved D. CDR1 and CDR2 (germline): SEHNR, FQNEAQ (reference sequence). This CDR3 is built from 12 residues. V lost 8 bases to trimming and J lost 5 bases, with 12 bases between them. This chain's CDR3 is CASAGMAETQYF. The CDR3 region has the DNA TGTGCCAGCGCAGGAATGGCGGAGACCCAGTACTTC.

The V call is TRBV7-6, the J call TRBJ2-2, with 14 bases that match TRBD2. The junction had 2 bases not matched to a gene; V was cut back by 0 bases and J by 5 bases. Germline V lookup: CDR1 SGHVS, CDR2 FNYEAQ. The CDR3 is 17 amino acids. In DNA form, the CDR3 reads TGTGCCAGCAGCTTAGCGGGACTAGCGGGAGAGACCGGGGAGCTGTTTTTT. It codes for CASSLAGLAGETGELFF.